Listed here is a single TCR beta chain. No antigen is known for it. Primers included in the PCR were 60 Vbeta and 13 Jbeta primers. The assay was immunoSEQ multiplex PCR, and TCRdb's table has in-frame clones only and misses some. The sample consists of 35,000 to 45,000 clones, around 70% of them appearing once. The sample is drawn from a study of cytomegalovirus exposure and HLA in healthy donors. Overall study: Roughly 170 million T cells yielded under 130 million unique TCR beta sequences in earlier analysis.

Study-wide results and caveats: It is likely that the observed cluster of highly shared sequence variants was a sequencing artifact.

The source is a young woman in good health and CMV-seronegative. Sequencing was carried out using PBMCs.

The CDR3 here is CASRTLNTGELFF. Here the CDR3 DNA reads TGTGCCAGTCGGACATTGAACACCGGGGAGCTGTTTTTT. The chain couples TRBV6-1 to TRBJ2-2, with D possibly matching TRBD1 (5 bases). Looked up from germline, CDR1 is MNHNS and CDR2 is SASEGT. This CDR3 region has 13 residues. V gave up 9 bases and J gave up 1 base, with 9 bases separating them.